One sample yielded the 8 T cell receptor beta chains listed below, sequenced in a study of blood T cell repertoires in COVID-19. Here immunoSEQ multiplex PCR was the method, and the copy in TCRdb shows in-frame clones only, minus some. The sample has 250,000 to 350,000 clones; 85% to 90% are singletons. The sequenced sample was PBMCs or T cells enriched from blood (not recorded which). These receptor sequences come from a woman between 18 and 29 years old with acute COVID-19.

V gene TRBV18 combines with J gene TRBJ2-7; TRBD1 aligns across 8 bases. CDR1 and CDR2 (germline): KGHSH, LQKENI. The CDR3 spans 14 residues. Germline trimming cut 0 bases from V and 2 bases from J; bases unmatched to any gene: 0. This CDR3 is CASSPPTGAYEQYF. The CDR3, as DNA: TGTGCCAGCTCACCACCGACAGGGGCCTACGAGCAGTACTTC.

The chain carries TRBV9 and TRBJ1-1, with a possible D match to TRBD1 (6 bases). Germline V gene sequence: CDR1 SGDLS, CDR2 YYNGEE. Trimming cost V 2 bases and J 4 bases, with 15 bases left between them. This CDR3 spans 15 amino acids. The CDR3: CASSVGAGTGTEAFF. The CDR3 nucleotides are TGTGCCAGCAGCGTGGGGGCAGGGACGGGCACTGAAGCTTTCTTT.

The chain uses TRBV12-3 or TRBV12-4 and TRBJ1-5; D not resolved. This CDR3 has 12 residues. V lost 3 bases and J 10 bases, leaving 10 bases between the germline ends. DNA of the CDR3: TGTGCCAGCAGTTTGTCTGGCCCACCCCAGCATTTT. Its protein is CASSLSGPPQHF.

This clone has just one count. The chain has TRBV6-4 and TRBJ1-2, with no clear D. The length of the CDR3 is 14 residues. Per the germline V gene, CDR1 is MRHNA and CDR2 is SNTAGT. Trimming cost V 4 bases and J 4 bases, with 13 bases left between them. The CDR3 reads CASSASAAGYGYTF. Written as DNA, the CDR3 is TGTGCCAGCAGTGCCTCAGCGGCGGGCTATGGCTACACCTTC.

This clone was seen a single time. The chain has TRBV28 and TRBJ1-4; maybe TRBD1 (5 bases). This CDR3 region has 15 residues. The V end was cut by 3 bases, the J end by 2 bases, with 10 bases between. Germline values: CDR1 MDHEN, CDR2 SYDVKM. CDR3 protein: CASSFAGTTNEKLFF. CDR3 in DNA: TGTGCCAGCAGTTTCGCGGGGACCACTAATGAAAAACTGTTTTTT.

This clone appeared a single time. The chain combines TRBV28 with TRBJ2-7, with 7 bases fitting TRBD2. With 5 bases clipped from V and 6 bases from J, the junction kept 13 bases outside the gene matches. Germline CDR1 MDHEN, CDR2 SYDVKM. The CDR3 contains 15 residues. Here the CDR3 reads CASSPRGREPGEQYF. CDR3 bases: TGTGCCAGCAGTCCCCGAGGGAGGGAGCCAGGCGAGCAGTACTTC.

The chain combines TRBV5-1 with TRBJ1-3; D is uncertain. V lost 0 bases to trimming and J lost 4 bases, with 14 bases between them. The CDR3 contains 16 residues. Germline lookup yields CDR1 SGHRS and CDR2 YFSETQ. The CDR3 nucleotides are TGCGCCAGCAGCTTGGAATACGACTCATTAGGAAACACCATATATTTT. Translating it yields CASSLEYDSLGNTIYF.

This chain uses TRBV5-1 with TRBJ2-3, with 12 bases fitting TRBD2. The CDR3 covers 17 residues. The germline CDR1 and CDR2 sequences are SGHRS and YFSETQ. V trimming: 0 bases; J trimming: 2 bases; junction bases outside the gene matches: 4. CDR3 amino acids: CASSLGTSGRYTDTQYF. In DNA, the CDR3 is TGCGCCAGCAGCTTGGGAACTAGCGGGAGGTACACAGATACGCAGTATTTT.